These 20 T cell receptor beta chains share one sample of origin, sequenced in a study of T cell responses to AZD1222 COVID-19 vaccine. Sequencing was performed with immunoSEQ multiplex PCR; in TCRdb, only in-frame clones are kept and a portion is missing. The repertoire includes roughly 48,000 clones, approximately 90% of them detected once, and about 5.2% sits in the top ten. Sample: peripheral blood, taken 28 days after the second AZD1222 dose. The receptors were sampled from an adult who received the AZD1222 COVID-19 vaccine.

The chain has TRBV18 and TRBJ2-5; 9 bases are a match to TRBD1. After removal of 0 bases from V and 2 bases from J, the junction contained 4 bases not matched to a gene. The CDR3 loop spans 16 amino acids. The germline CDR1 and CDR2 sequences are KGHSH and LQKENI. The CDR3 sequence is CASSPPRGQGQETQYF. CDR3 DNA: TGTGCCAGCTCACCACCGAGGGGACAGGGTCAAGAGACCCAGTACTTC.

This chain links TRBV7-9 with TRBJ2-5; 7 nucleotides align to TRBD2. This CDR3 has 13 amino acids. Per germline, CDR1 SEHNR and CDR2 FQNEAQ (reference sequence). Trimming removed 5 bases from V and 5 bases from J; junction bases left unmatched: 5. The CDR3 is CASSPHSGETQYF. Here the CDR3 DNA reads TGTGCCAGCAGCCCACATAGCGGGGAGACCCAGTACTTC.

The chain joins TRBV7-9 to TRBJ2-3; TRBD1 might be the D (5 bases). CDR3 size: 12 residues. Germline assignment: CDR1 SEHNR and CDR2 FQNEAQ (reference sequence). Trimming cost V 5 bases and J 5 bases, with 8 bases left between them. In nucleotides, the CDR3 is TGTGCCAGCAGCCTGGGGCGAGATACGCAGTATTTT. Its translation is CASSLGRDTQYF. Filled out from reference TRBV7-9 and TRBJ2-3, the complete variable domain reads DTGVSQNPRHKITKRGQNVTFRCDPISEHNRLYWYRQTLGQGPEFLTYFQNEAQLEKSRLLSDRFSAERPKGSFSTLEIQRTEQGDSAMYLCASSLGRDTQYFGPGTRLTVL.

The rearrangement links TRBV29-1 to TRBJ2-3; 8 bases are a match to TRBD1. There are 12 residues in the CDR3. From germline, CDR1 is SQVTM and CDR2 ANQGSEA. V shed 6 bases and J 6 bases; nucleotides not matched to a gene: 5. The CDR3 DNA reads as TGCAGCGTGGACAGGGATGATGATACGCAGTATTTT. Its translation is CSVDRDDDTQYF.

The V gene is TRBV11-2, the J gene TRBJ1-2; 7 nucleotides match TRBD1. CDR3 length: 13 amino acids. From germline, CDR1 is SGHAT and CDR2 FQNNGV. Losses at the gene ends were 0 bases for V and 8 bases for J; bases not matched to a gene: 3. The DNA of the CDR3 is TGTGCCAGCAGCTTAGAAAGGGGGCAGGGCTACACCTTC. Amino acid sequence: CASSLERGQGYTF.

The gene calls are TRBV10-3 and TRBJ2-2; D not certain. Trimming removed 5 bases from V and 6 bases from J, with 22 bases in between. Germline V CDR1 and CDR2: ENHRY, SYGVKD. The CDR3 runs to 17 residues. The CDR3 DNA reads TGTGCCATCAGTCCCACCGGTTGGGTGGGCGACGCCGGGGAGCTGTTTTTT. This sequence encodes CAISPTGWVGDAGELFF.

The chain joins TRBV4-3 to TRBJ2-2; D is tentatively TRBD1 or TRBD2 (5 bases each). The CDR3 has 18 residues. V lost 0 bases, J lost 5 bases, and 19 bases lay in between. Looked up from germline, CDR1 is LGHNA and CDR2 is YSLEER. The CDR3 DNA sequence: TGCGCCAGCAGCCAAGATTTAGGGACGCTTGTTTGGACCGGGGAGCTGTTTTTT. Its translation: CASSQDLGTLVWTGELFF.

V usage is TRBV11-2 and J usage is TRBJ1-2; D gene uncertain. The germline CDR1 and CDR2 sequences are SGHAT and FQNNGV. V dropped 2 bases and J dropped 5 bases, with 6 bases sitting between them. The CDR3 totals 12 residues. The CDR3 DNA reads TGTGCCAGCAGCTTACCGGGATATGGCTACACCTTC. It translates to CASSLPGYGYTF.

This sequence joins TRBV27 and TRBJ1-5; TRBD1 is a possible D gene (6 bases). V lost 5 bases and J lost 4, with 15 bases in between. The CDR3 runs 15 residues. Germline-derived CDR1 and CDR2 are MNHEY and SMNVEV (reference sequence). The CDR3 DNA follows: TGTGCCAGCAGTCCAATGGGGGGCGGTAATCAGCCCCAGCATTTT. Translation gives CASSPMGGGNQPQHF.

The rearrangement uses TRBV5-4 and TRBJ1-2, with D possibly matching TRBD1 (5 bases). The V and J ends lost 5 bases and 0 bases respectively, with 20 bases between them. The CDR3 runs to 17 residues. CDR1 is SGHNT, CDR2 YYREEE, per germline (reference sequence). In nucleotides, the CDR3 is TGTGCCAGCAGGGCCCGTGTGACAGCTAATTCTAACTATGGCTACACCTTC. This gives the protein CASRARVTANSNYGYTF.

The J gene is TRBJ2-7, the V gene TRBV12-3 or TRBV12-4; D ambiguous. V lost 2 bases and J lost 6, with 8 bases in between. The CDR3 sequence is 12 residues long. CDR3 amino acids: CASSLLGSEQYF. The CDR3, as DNA: TGTGCCAGCAGTTTATTGGGAAGCGAGCAGTACTTC.

The V call is TRBV3-1 (or the pseudogene TRBV3-2), the J call TRBJ1-4, with D possibly being TRBD1 (5 bases). With 1 base removed from V and 7 bases from J, the gap between germline ends came to 13 bases. Germline CDR1 reads LGHDT; CDR2 reads YNNKEL (reference sequence). This CDR3 is 15 amino acids long. The CDR3: CASSQGGGIAEKLFF. The CDR3 bases are TGTGCCAGCAGCCAAGGTGGGGGGATCGCTGAAAAACTGTTTTTT.

The V gene is TRBV5-8, the J gene TRBJ2-7; the match to TRBD2 covers 12 bases. The J segment lost 3 bases and the V segment lost 9 bases, leaving 16 bases of the junction unmatched. CDR1 is SGHTS, CDR2 YDEGEE, per germline. This CDR3 is built from 17 residues. Written as DNA, the CDR3 is TGTGCCATCGACGCTGGACTAGCGGGACGAGAGTACTACGAGCAGTACTTC. This encodes CAIDAGLAGREYYEQYF.

The chain carries TRBV5-8 and TRBJ2-7, with D unclear. CDR3 length: 16 amino acids. CDR1 SGHTS and CDR2 YDEGEE come from the germline V gene. Trimming pared 5 bases from V and 6 bases from J, leaving 24 bases between. The CDR3 loop reads CASSRSDGIRAPEQYF. The CDR3 DNA reads TGTGCCAGCAGTCGAAGCGATGGAATTCGCGCTCCCGAGCAGTACTTC.

The genes are TRBV6-5 and TRBJ1-3; D perhaps matches TRBD1 (5 bases). V was pared by 6 bases and J by 0 bases, with 9 bases between. Germline CDR1 is MNHEY and CDR2 is SVGAGI. The CDR3 is 14 residues long. This chain's CDR3 is CASRGESSGNTIYF. The CDR3 coding sequence is TGTGCCAGCAGGGGGGAGAGCTCTGGAAACACCATATATTTT.

The chain uses TRBV4-1 and TRBJ2-2, with D unresolved. The germline CDR1 and CDR2 sequences are MGHRA and YSYEKL. This CDR3 region has 14 residues. V lost 0 bases to trimming and J lost 4 bases, with 6 bases between them. The CDR3 nucleotides read TGCGCCAGCAGCCAAGAGGACCTCACCGGGGAGCTGTTTTTT. Translated: CASSQEDLTGELFF.

The chain carries TRBV3-1 (or the pseudogene TRBV3-2) and TRBJ2-2, with 11 bases aligning to TRBD2. This CDR3 region has 16 residues. CDR1 is LGHDT, CDR2 YNNKEL, per germline (reference sequence). The J segment lost 4 bases and the V segment lost 6 bases, leaving 7 bases of the junction unmatched. CDR3: CASSRTSGGSTGELFF. In nucleotides, the CDR3 is TGTGCCAGCAGTCGAACTAGCGGGGGAAGCACCGGGGAGCTGTTTTTT.

V gene TRBV29-1 combines with J gene TRBJ2-7; unclear D gene. Trimming pared 1 base from V and 2 bases from J, leaving 6 bases between. The CDR3 totals 12 residues. Per germline, CDR1 SQVTM and CDR2 ANQGSEA. CDR3 sequence reads: CSVEGGPYEQYF. The CDR3 DNA is TGCAGCGTTGAAGGTGGCCCCTACGAGCAGTACTTC.

The V and J genes are TRBV2 and TRBJ2-1; 9 nucleotides agree with TRBD2. From germline, CDR1 is SNHLY and CDR2 FYNNEI. This CDR3 region has 16 residues. V was pared by 4 bases and J by 5 bases, with 9 bases of the junction left unmatched. CDR3 sequence (DNA): TGTGCCAGCAGTGCCCGGACTAGCGCCCGACACAATGAGCAGTTCTTC. Its protein is CASSARTSARHNEQFF.

The chain has TRBV5-1 and TRBJ2-2; no clear D. V was shortened by 0 bases and J by 5 bases, with 8 bases between the two germline ends. The germline V gene has CDR1 SGHRS and CDR2 YFSETQ. The CDR3 extends over 14 amino acids. CDR3 region: CASSLGEKTGELFF. The DNA for the CDR3 is TGCGCCAGCAGCTTGGGCGAAAAAACCGGGGAGCTGTTTTTT.